This T cell receptor (beta chain) was found in a study of cytomegalovirus exposure and HLA in healthy donors. General study points: Cytomegalovirus-associated TCR beta chains were listed, numbering 164. Reportedly, HLA-A and HLA-B alleles of most subjects were accurately predicted from TCR beta.

60 Vbeta and 13 Jbeta primers were used in PCR. Using immunoSEQ multiplex PCR, the repertoire was profiled, and TCRdb retains in-frame clones only, with some absent. Here the sample spans 200,000 or so clones, about 83% being singletons. About this clone: Its antigen remains unidentified.

Per germline, CDR1 SGHDT and CDR2 YYEEEE. Trimming cost V 4 bases and J 3 bases; bases outside gene matches: 4. The CDR3 sequence is 14 residues long. The sample comprised PBMCs. The clonotype comes from a human donor in good health. V usage is TRBV5-6 and J usage is TRBJ1-2; TRBD1 agrees at 9 bases. The CDR3 region has the DNA TGTGCCAGCAGCGGGTACAGGGGGCACTATGGCTACACCTTC. Translation: CASSGYRGHYGYTF.